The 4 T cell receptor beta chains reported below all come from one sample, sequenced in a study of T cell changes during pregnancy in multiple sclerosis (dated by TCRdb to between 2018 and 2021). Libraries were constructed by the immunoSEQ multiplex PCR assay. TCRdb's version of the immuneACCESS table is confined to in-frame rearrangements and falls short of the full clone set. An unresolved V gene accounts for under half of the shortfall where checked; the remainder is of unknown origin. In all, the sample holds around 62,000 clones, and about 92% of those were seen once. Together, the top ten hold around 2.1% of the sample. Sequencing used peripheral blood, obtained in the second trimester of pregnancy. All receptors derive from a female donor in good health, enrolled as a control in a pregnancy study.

The CDR3 sequence: CARGTGPFHWDEQYF. The CDR3 coding sequence is TGCGCCAGAGGGACAGGGCCTTTCCATTGGGACGAGCAGTACTTC. This chain links TRBV10-1 with TRBJ2-7, with 9 bases identical to TRBD1. The junction had 14 bases not matched to a gene; V was cut back by 9 bases and J by 5 bases. Per germline, CDR1 WNHNN and CDR2 SYGVQD (reference sequence). The CDR3 is 15 amino acids.

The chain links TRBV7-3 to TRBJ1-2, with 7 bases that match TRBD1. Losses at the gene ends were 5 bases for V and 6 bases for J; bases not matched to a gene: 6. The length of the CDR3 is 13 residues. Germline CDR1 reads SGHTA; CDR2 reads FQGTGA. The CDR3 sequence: CASSQQGGNGYTF. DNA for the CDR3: TGTGCCAGCAGCCAGCAGGGGGGTAATGGCTACACCTTC.

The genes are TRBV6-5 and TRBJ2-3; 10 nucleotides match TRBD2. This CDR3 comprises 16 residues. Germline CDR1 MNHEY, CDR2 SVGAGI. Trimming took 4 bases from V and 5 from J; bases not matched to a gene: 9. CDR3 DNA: TGTGCCAGCAGTTTCCCAGCGGGGGGGCTGCGAGATACGCAGTATTTT. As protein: CASSFPAGGLRDTQYF.

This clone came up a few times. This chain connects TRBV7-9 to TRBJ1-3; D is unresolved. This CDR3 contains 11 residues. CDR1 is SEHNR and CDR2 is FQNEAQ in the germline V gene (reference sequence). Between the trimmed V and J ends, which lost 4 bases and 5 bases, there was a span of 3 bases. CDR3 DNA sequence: TGTGCCAGCAGCTACAGAAACACCATATATTTT. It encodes CASSYRNTIYF.